Sequencing of this T cell receptor beta chain was carried out in a study of cytomegalovirus exposure and HLA in healthy donors. The germline V gene has CDR1 SGHRS and CDR2 YFSETQ. Trimming cost V 3 bases and J 6 bases; bases outside gene matches: 4. The CDR3 spans 14 residues. Primers included in the PCR were 60 Vbeta and 13 Jbeta primers. In the source study's methods: Later reanalysis found about 78 million unique TCR beta chains, some 10 million of them shared. The assay was immunoSEQ multiplex PCR, and TCRdb's table has in-frame clones only and misses some. The V and J calls and clone size were taken over from that table, and D and trimming were inferred from the DNA. The sample holds around 70,000 clones, approximately 90% seen once.

The chain is built from TRBV5-1 and TRBJ2-1, with 9 nucleotides matching TRBD2. What was sequenced was PBMCs. The clonotype was recovered from a woman aged 25 to 39 in good health and CMV-seronegative. The CDR3 region has the DNA TGCGCCAGCAGCTCCGGGACTAGCCCCAATGAGCAGTTCTTC. Its protein product is CASSSGTSPNEQFF.